Detailed here is one T cell receptor beta chain. This sample is drawn from a study of blood T cell repertoires in COVID-19. Looking at the study overall: The United States, Italy and Spain provided the acute and convalescent COVID-19 samples. In each case, the material was cDNA or gDNA derived from T cells, B-cell-depleted T cells, or PBMCs.

Per the original data handling: For nucleated cells, counts were estimated from reference gene primer amplification. This table comes from immunoSEQ multiplex PCR, and its TCRdb copy is limited to in-frame clones, with some not included. The V and J calls and clone size were taken over from that table, and D and trimming were inferred from the DNA. Among 120,000 or so clones listed, over 75% were seen once. The clonotype originates from a woman over 75 with acute or convalescent COVID-19. Sequenced: peripheral blood.

DNA of the CDR3: TGTGCCAGCAGCTTAAAGGGGAGGGTCACAGATACGCAGTATTTT. Amino acid sequence: CASSLKGRVTDTQYF. This sequence joins TRBV7-3 and TRBJ2-3; 7 bases line up with TRBD2. The trim removed 1 base at V and 2 bases at J, leaving 3 bases unmatched. Germline V gives CDR1 SGHTA, CDR2 FQGTGA. The CDR3 runs to 15 residues.